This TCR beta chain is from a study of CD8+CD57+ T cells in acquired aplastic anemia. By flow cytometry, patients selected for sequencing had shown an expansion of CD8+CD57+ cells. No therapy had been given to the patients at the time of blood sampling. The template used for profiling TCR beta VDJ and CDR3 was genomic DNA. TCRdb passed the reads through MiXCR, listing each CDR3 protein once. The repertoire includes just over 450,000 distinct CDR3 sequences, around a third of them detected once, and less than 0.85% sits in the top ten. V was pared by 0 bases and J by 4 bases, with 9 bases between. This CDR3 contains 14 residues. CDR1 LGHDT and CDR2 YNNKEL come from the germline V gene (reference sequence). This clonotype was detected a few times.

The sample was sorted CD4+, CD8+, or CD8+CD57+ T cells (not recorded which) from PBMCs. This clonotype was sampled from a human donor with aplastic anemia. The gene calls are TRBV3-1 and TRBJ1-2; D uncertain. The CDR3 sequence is CASSQEEGFYGYTF. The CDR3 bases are TGTGCCAGCAGCCAAGAAGAAGGATTCTATGGCTACACCTTC.